The 26 T cell receptor beta chains below all came from one sample that was sequenced in a study of regulatory T cells in long-lasting Graves disease. The time point: persistent/refractory GD, antithyroid drugs over 5 years with positive TRAb. Preparation of the TCR library used RNA extracted from PBMCs. With iRepertoire HTBI primers and Arm-PCR of CDR3 regions, TCR beta libraries were built. Each CDR3 protein is one row after TCRdb ran MiXCR on the multiplex PCR reads. Among around 500,000 distinct CDR3 sequences, around 21% were seen once, and the ten largest hold under 9%. Specimen: peripheral blood mononuclear cells (PBMCs), collected when the disease was refractory, from a patient treated with antithyroid drugs. These TCRs come from a female donor with Graves disease.

In this sample, this clonotype turned up many times. This CDR3 reads CASSAPTSGWETQYF. The CDR3, as DNA: TGTGCCAGCAGCGCACCGACCAGTGGGTGGGAGACCCAGTACTTC. The chain has TRBV7-8 and TRBJ2-5, with D unresolved. CDR3 length: 15 amino acids. Per the germline V gene, CDR1 is SGHVS and CDR2 is FQNEAQ. V was clipped by 5 bases and J by 5 bases, with 18 bases between them.

Of note for this clonotype: A read error may be the cause here, since a much bigger clone is one base away. The chain carries TRBV28 and TRBJ1-2; D unresolved. The CDR3 covers 13 residues. With 6 bases removed from V and 4 bases from J, the gap between germline ends came to 12 bases. Germline V lookup: CDR1 MDHEN, CDR2 SYDVKM. The CDR3 loop reads CASRVDGSYGYTF. CDR3 in DNA: TGTGCCAGCAGGGTAGACGGAAGCTATGGCTACACCTTC.

This clonotype was counted between two and nine times. The rearrangement uses TRBV7-6 and TRBJ2-4; no firm D call. This CDR3 has 14 amino acids. Germline CDR1 and CDR2: SGHVS and FNYEAQ. V was clipped by 5 bases and J by 5 bases, with 13 bases between them. For the CDR3, the DNA is TGTGCCAGCAGCCCAGAGAACAGTGAAAACATTCAGTACTTC. Protein: CASSPENSENIQYF.

This clonotype was seen once. J is TRBJ2-5 and V is TRBV5-1; the match to TRBD1 covers 8 bases. V shed 4 bases, J shed 9 bases, and the junction held 5 bases outside the gene matches. The CDR3 spans 12 residues. CDR1 is SGHRS, CDR2 YFSETQ, per germline. The CDR3: CASSSQGAAQYF. The CDR3 DNA is TGCGCCAGCAGCAGCCAGGGGGCGGCCCAGTACTTC.

In its sample, this clonotype was seen a few times. The V gene is TRBV6-2 or TRBV6-3, the J gene TRBJ1-1; maybe TRBD1 (5 bases). From germline, CDR1 is MNHEY and CDR2 SVGEGT. The CDR3 runs 15 residues. Trimming stripped 2 bases from V and 6 bases from J, with 16 bases between. The CDR3 reads CASSYPGRIRAEAFF. CDR3 coding DNA: TGTGCCAGCAGTTACCCGGGACGGATTCGGGCTGAAGCTTTCTTT.

This chain links TRBV27 with TRBJ1-6; D remains unclear. V was trimmed by 2 bases and J by 9 bases, leaving 8 bases between them. CDR3 length: 13 residues. Germline V gene data show CDR1 as MNHEY and CDR2 as SMNVEV (reference sequence). The CDR3 DNA follows: TGTGCCAGCAGTTTAGGCGTGGGTTCACCCCTCCACTTT. Amino acid sequence: CASSLGVGSPLHF.

This clonotype was observed at least ten times. The V and J genes are TRBV6-5 and TRBJ1-1; D is unclear. In germline, CDR1 is MNHEY, CDR2 SVGAGI. This CDR3 contains 15 residues. V was cut by 0 bases and J by 0 bases, with 8 bases left in between. Here the CDR3 reads CASSYSPGMNTEAFF. CDR3 bases: TGTGCCAGCAGTTACTCGCCGGGGATGAACACTGAAGCTTTCTTT.

A note on this clonotype: A much larger clone differs by one base, so this may be a read error. This chain connects TRBV18 to TRBJ1-1; no definite D call. The germline gives CDR1 KGHSH, CDR2 LQKENI. The CDR3 contains 13 residues. The DNA for the CDR3 is TGTACCAGCTCACCAAAGGACAACACTGAAGCTTTCTTT. It specifies CTSSPKDNTEAFF.

This clonotype has just a few counts. J is TRBJ1-2 and V is TRBV20-1, with TRBD1 identical over 11 bases. This CDR3 region has 13 residues. Germline values: CDR1 DFQATT, CDR2 SNEGSKA (reference sequence). The V gene end was trimmed by 3 bases and the J gene end by 4 bases; junction bases not matched to a gene: 1. The CDR3 protein is CSASGTGGYGYTF. CDR3 in DNA: TGCAGTGCTAGTGGGACAGGGGGCTATGGCTACACCTTC.

This clonotype came up many times. The chain combines TRBV20-1 with TRBJ1-1; D is undetermined. Germline assignment: CDR1 DFQATT and CDR2 SNEGSKA (reference sequence). V was cut by 4 bases and J by 0 bases, with 9 bases left in between. The CDR3 runs 13 residues. The CDR3 sequence is CSAIESMNTEAFF. CDR3 DNA sequence: TGCAGTGCTATAGAGAGTATGAACACTGAAGCTTTCTTT.

This clonotype was counted at least ten times. This CDR3 is CAIRTANTEAFF. The CDR3, as DNA: TGTGCCATCCGGACAGCGAACACTGAAGCTTTCTTT. The rearrangement uses TRBV6-1 and TRBJ1-1; TRBD1 is a possible D gene (6 bases). Germline V lookup: CDR1 MNHNS, CDR2 SASEGT. This CDR3 spans 12 amino acids. Trimming removed 10 bases from V and 1 base from J, with 10 bases in between.

Ten or more counts support this clonotype. The rearrangement joins TRBV28 to TRBJ2-5, with D perhaps TRBD1 (5 bases). V was trimmed by 7 bases and J by 2 bases, leaving 17 bases between them. Germline V gives CDR1 MDHEN, CDR2 SYDVKM. The CDR3 spans 15 residues. The CDR3 is CASIPSARAQETQYF. The CDR3 DNA reads TGTGCCAGCATTCCTTCCGCCAGGGCTCAAGAGACCCAGTACTTC.

This clonotype was detected a few times. The chain is built from TRBV12-3 or TRBV12-4 and TRBJ2-3, with 7 positions matching TRBD1. The CDR3 totals 15 residues. Unmatched junction bases numbered 13, after V lost 6 bases and J lost 7 bases. Here the CDR3 DNA reads TGTGCCAGCAGGGATGCGACAGGGAATTTGAATACGCAGTATTTT. Its translation is CASRDATGNLNTQYF.

This clonotype appeared many times. The chain links TRBV6-1 to TRBJ1-4; no firm D call. Germline V gene lookup returns CDR1 MNHNS and CDR2 SASEGT. V was trimmed by 11 bases and J by 7 bases, leaving 14 bases between them. This CDR3 has 12 residues. The DNA for the CDR3 is TGTGCCGTTCTGGAGCTCGGTGAAAAACTGTTTTTT. Translating gives CAVLELGEKLFF.

This clonotype was seen ten or more times. V gene TRBV30 combines with J gene TRBJ1-1; D perhaps matches TRBD1 (5 bases). Germline V gene sequence: CDR1 GTSNPN, CDR2 SVGIG (reference sequence). CDR3 length: 13 amino acids. V was clipped by 0 bases and J by 1 base, with 6 bases between them. The CDR3 sequence: CAWSVGANTEAFF. Here the CDR3 DNA reads TGTGCCTGGAGTGTCGGGGCGAACACTGAAGCTTTCTTT.

This clonotype was recorded a few times. V is TRBV6-1 and J is TRBJ2-2; D is ambiguous. The V gene lost 6 bases and the J gene lost 3 bases, with 5 bases spanning the gap. The CDR3 is made up of 12 amino acids. CDR1 is MNHNS and CDR2 is SASEGT in the germline V gene. The CDR3 sequence: CASRRYTGELFF. The CDR3 nucleotides read TGTGCCAGCAGGAGATACACCGGGGAGCTGTTTTTT.

The chain combines TRBV10-3 with TRBJ1-1, with a weak D call TRBD1 (5 bases). CDR1 is ENHRY and CDR2 is SYGVKD in the germline V gene. The CDR3 totals 16 residues. Trimming cost V 2 bases and J 7 bases, with 20 bases left between them. Here the CDR3 DNA reads TGTGCCATCAGTGAGCCGGCAGTGACAGTAACGGGTGAAGCTTTCTTT. Residues: CAISEPAVTVTGEAFF.

J is TRBJ1-1 and V is TRBV15, with a tentative D call TRBD1 (5 bases). The germline CDR1 and CDR2 sequences are LNHNV and YYDKDF (reference sequence). Trimming removed 0 bases from V and 4 bases from J, with 12 bases in between. The CDR3 spans 15 residues. The CDR3 coding sequence is TGTGCCACCAGCAGAGACTTGGGGGATGGCACTGAAGCTTTCTTT. This sequence encodes CATSRDLGDGTEAFF.

The chain uses TRBV4-3 and TRBJ2-7; 10 positions match TRBD2. The CDR3 contains 17 residues. Germline V gene data show CDR1 as LGHNA and CDR2 as YSLEER. Trimming cost V 0 bases and J 4 bases; bases outside gene matches: 9. CDR3: CASSQDIASGSIYEQYF. In DNA, the CDR3 is TGCGCCAGCAGCCAAGATATTGCTAGCGGGAGCATATACGAGCAGTACTTC.

This clonotype has a count of ten or more. The V gene is TRBV28, the J gene TRBJ2-7; 7 bases map to TRBD2. CDR1 and CDR2 from the germline V gene are MDHEN and SYDVKM. The CDR3 sequence is 14 residues long. J lost 2 bases, V lost 3 bases, and 4 bases had no gene match. The CDR3 sequence is CASSFMGTTYEQYF. As DNA, the CDR3 is TGTGCCAGCAGTTTTATGGGGACTACCTACGAGCAGTACTTC.

There are many counts of this clonotype. DNA of the CDR3: TGTGCCAGCAGTTTACCAGGCAATCAGCCCCAGCATTTT. Translation gives CASSLPGNQPQHF. This chain joins TRBV28 and TRBJ1-5; D call uncertain. Germline V gene sequence: CDR1 MDHEN, CDR2 SYDVKM. Between the trimmed V and J ends, which lost 2 bases and 2 bases, there was a span of 4 bases. The CDR3 is 13 residues long.

The genes are TRBV7-2 and TRBJ1-1, with unresolved D. CDR1 and CDR2 from the germline V gene are SGHTA and FQGNSA. V was trimmed by 7 bases and J by 0 bases, leaving 12 bases between them. The CDR3 is 14 residues long. The CDR3 sequence: CASTPPAVNTEAFF. The CDR3 nucleotides are TGTGCCAGCACCCCCCCGGCAGTGAACACTGAAGCTTTCTTT.

This rearrangement joins TRBV2 to TRBJ1-3; D possibly corresponds to TRBD1 (5 bases). Germline V CDR1 and CDR2: SNHLY, FYNNEI. The CDR3 extends over 12 amino acids. Between the trimmed V and J ends, which lost 7 bases and 3 bases, there was a span of 7 bases. CDR3 amino acids: CASKQDGNTIYF. For the CDR3, the DNA is TGTGCCAGCAAACAGGATGGAAACACCATATATTTT.

This clonotype occurred many times. The gene calls are TRBV19 and TRBJ1-2; D remains unclear. The germline gives CDR1 LNHDA, CDR2 SQIVND (reference sequence). CDR3 length equals 16 residues. The germline V and J ends were trimmed by 2 bases and 2 bases, with 15 bases remaining between them. CDR3 in amino acids: CASSIRGGDKNYGYTF. The CDR3 nucleotides are TGTGCCAGTAGTATAAGAGGTGGTGACAAGAACTATGGCTACACCTTC. Full variable domain (remainder filled in from reference TRBV19 and TRBJ1-2): DGGITQSPKYLFRKEGQNVTLSCEQNLNHDAMYWYRQDPGQGLRLIYYSQIVNDFQKGDIAEGYSVSREKKESFPLTVTSAQKNPTAFYLCASSIRGGDKNYGYTFGSGTRLTVV.

This clonotype came up many times. The chain recombines TRBV27 with TRBJ1-5; tentative D call: TRBD1 (5 bases). The germline V gene has CDR1 MNHEY and CDR2 SMNVEV (reference sequence). V shed 5 bases and J shed 3 bases, with 14 bases lying between them. The CDR3 runs 15 residues. CDR3 in amino acids: CASSTGTEYNQPQHF. In DNA, the CDR3 is TGTGCCAGCAGTACCGGGACCGAGTACAATCAGCCCCAGCATTTT.

The V call is TRBV15, the J call TRBJ1-1; D gene uncertain. Germline V CDR1 and CDR2: LNHNV, YYDKDF (reference sequence). V was shortened by 0 bases and J by 7 bases, with 6 bases between the two germline ends. The CDR3 runs 12 residues. Written as DNA, the CDR3 is TGTGCCACCAGCAGAGATCGGAGTGAAGCTTTCTTT. It yields the protein CATSRDRSEAFF. The whole variable domain, remainder taken from reference TRBV15 and TRBJ1-1, is DAMVIQNPRYQVTQFGKPVTLSCSQTLNHNVMYWYQQKSSQAPKLLFHYYDKDFNNEADTPDNFQSRRPNTSFCFLDIRSPGLGDTAMYLCATSRDRSEAFFGQGTRLTVV.